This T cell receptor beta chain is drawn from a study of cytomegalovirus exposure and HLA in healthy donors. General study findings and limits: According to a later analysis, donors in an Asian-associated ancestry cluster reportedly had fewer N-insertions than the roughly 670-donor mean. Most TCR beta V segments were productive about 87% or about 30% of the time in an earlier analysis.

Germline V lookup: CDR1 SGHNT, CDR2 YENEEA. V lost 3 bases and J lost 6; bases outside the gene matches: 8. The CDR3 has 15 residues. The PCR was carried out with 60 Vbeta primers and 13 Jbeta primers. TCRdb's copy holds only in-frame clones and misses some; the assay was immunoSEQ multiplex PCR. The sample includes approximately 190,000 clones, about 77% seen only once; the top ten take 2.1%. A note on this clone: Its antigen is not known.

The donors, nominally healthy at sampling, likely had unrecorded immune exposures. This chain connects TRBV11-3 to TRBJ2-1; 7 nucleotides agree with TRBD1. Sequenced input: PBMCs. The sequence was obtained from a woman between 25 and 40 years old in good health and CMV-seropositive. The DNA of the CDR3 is TGTGCCAGCAGCTTGAGCTGGGACAGAACCAATGAGCAGTTCTTC. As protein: CASSLSWDRTNEQFF. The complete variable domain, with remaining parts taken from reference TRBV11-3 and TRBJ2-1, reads EAGVVQSPRYKIIEKKQPVAFWCNPISGHNTLYWYLQNLGQGPELLIRYENEEAVDDSQLPKDRFSAERLKGVDSTLKIQPAELGDSAVYLCASSLSWDRTNEQFFGPGTRLTVL.